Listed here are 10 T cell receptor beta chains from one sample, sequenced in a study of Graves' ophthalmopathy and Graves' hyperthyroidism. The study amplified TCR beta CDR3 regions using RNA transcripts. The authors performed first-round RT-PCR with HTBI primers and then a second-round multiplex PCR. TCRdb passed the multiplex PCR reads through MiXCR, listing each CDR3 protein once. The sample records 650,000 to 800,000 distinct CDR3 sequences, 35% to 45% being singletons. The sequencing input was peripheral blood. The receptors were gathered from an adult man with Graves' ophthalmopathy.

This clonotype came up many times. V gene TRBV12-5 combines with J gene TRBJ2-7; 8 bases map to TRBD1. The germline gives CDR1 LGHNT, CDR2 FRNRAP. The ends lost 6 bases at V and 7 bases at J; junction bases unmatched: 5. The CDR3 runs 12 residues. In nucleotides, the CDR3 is TGTGCTAGTGGCCTGACAGGGGAAGAGCAGTACTTC. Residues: CASGLTGEEQYF. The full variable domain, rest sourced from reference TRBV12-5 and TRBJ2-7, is DARVTQTPRHKVTEMGQEVTMRCQPILGHNTVFWYRQTMMQGLELLAYFRNRAPLDDSGMPKDRFSAEMPDATLATLKIQPSEPRDSAVYFCASGLTGEEQYFGPGTRLTVT.

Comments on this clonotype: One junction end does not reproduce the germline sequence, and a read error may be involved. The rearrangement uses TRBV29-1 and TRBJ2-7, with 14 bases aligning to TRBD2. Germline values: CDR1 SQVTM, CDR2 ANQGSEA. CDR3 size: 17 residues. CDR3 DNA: TGCAGCGCTGAACCCGGGACTAGCGGGAGTGGCGCCTACGAGCAGTACTTC. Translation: CSAEPGTSGSGAYEQYF.

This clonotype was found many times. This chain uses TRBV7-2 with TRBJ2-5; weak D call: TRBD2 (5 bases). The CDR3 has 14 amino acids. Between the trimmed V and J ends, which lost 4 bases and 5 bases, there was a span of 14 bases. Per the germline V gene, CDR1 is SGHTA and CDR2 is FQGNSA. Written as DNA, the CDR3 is TGTGCCAGCAGCTCCGGACCAGCTAGCGAGACCCAGTACTTC. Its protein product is CASSSGPASETQYF.

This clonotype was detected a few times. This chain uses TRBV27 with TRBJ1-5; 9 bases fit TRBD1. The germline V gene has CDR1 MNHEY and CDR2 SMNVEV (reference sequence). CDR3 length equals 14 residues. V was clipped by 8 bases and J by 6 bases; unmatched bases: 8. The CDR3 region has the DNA TGTGCCAGCCATCCCTCGACAGGGGGTCAGCCCCAGCATTTT. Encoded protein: CASHPSTGGQPQHF.

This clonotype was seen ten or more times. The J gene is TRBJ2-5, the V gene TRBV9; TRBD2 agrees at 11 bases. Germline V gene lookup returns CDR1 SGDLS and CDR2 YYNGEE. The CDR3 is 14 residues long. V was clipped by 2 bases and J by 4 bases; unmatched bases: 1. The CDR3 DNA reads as TGTGCCAGCAGCGTCGGACTAGCGGGAGAGACCCAGTACTTC. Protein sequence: CASSVGLAGETQYF.

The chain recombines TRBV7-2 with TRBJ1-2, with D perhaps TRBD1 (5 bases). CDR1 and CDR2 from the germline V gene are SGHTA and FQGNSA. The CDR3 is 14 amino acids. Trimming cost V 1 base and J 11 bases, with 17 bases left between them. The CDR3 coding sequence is TGTGCCAGCAGCTTAGGAGGGACTAGCGGGGGGTACACCTTC. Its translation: CASSLGGTSGGYTF.

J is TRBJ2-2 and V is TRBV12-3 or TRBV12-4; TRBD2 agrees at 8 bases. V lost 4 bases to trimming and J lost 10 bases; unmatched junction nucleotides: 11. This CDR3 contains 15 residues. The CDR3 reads CASSSLAGGPEELFF. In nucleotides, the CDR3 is TGTGCCAGCAGTTCCCTGGCGGGAGGCCCCGAGGAGCTGTTTTTT.

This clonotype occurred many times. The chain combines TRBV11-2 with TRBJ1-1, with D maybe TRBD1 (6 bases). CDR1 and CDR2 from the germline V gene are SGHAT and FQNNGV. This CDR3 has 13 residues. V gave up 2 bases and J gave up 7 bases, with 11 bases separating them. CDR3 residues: CASSLSQGLEAFF. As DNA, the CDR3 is TGTGCCAGCAGCTTAAGCCAGGGGCTTGAAGCTTTCTTT.

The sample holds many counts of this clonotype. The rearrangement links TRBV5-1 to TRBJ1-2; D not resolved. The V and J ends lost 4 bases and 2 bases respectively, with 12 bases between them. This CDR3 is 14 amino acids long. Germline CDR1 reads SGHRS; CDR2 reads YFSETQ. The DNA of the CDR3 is TGCGCCAGCAGCAGCGGAGGTTTCAACTATGGCTACACCTTC. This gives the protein CASSSGGFNYGYTF.

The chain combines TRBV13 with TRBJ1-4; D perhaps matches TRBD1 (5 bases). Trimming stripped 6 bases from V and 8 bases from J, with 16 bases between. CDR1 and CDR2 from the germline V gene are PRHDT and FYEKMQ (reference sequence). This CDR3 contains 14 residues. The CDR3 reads CASRSAGTLEKLFF. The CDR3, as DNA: TGTGCCAGCAGGTCTGCCGGGACGCTAGAAAAACTGTTTTTT.